The T cell receptor beta chain under discussion was sequenced for a study of human T cells and chemical hapten exposure. Background on the study: Diphenylcyclopropenone, dosed weekly to the scalp, was given to patients throughout the roughly 25-week study. Study-wide results and caveats: Expanded TCRs produced significantly more large CDR3 similarity clusters than controls did.

This sample's time point: pre-sensitization, week 0. Treatment: therapeutic diphenylcyclopropenone sensitization with weekly scalp DPC. The starting material, unfractionated whole blood, was used for total RNA extraction. How the authors handled the data: The median was 95,638 TCRs per sample, ranging 23,224 to 690,600. TCRdb used MiXCR to reprocess the RACE reads, holding one entry per CDR3 protein. The V and J calls and clone size are TCRdb's, not the authors'. The repertoire consists of fewer than 350,000 distinct CDR3 sequences, with approximately 7.5% occurring once and the leading ten covering more than 0.95%. Trimming stripped 5 bases from V and 0 bases from J, with 11 bases between. The CDR3 length is 15 residues. Germline V lookup: CDR1 SGHTA, CDR2 FQGTGA. A few counts support this clonotype. Its antigen is as yet unknown.

This chain links TRBV7-3 with TRBJ2-1, with no clear D. Sequencing was performed on whole blood, taken in connection with sensitization to the hapten diphenylcyclopropenone (DPC). The receptor comes from a man aged 18 to 35 with alopecia areata. Some clones in this sample may be carry-over from other donors' samples. CDR3 sequence reads: CASSPSRDSYNEQFF. In DNA form, the CDR3 reads TGTGCCAGCAGCCCTTCCCGCGACTCCTACAATGAGCAGTTCTTC.